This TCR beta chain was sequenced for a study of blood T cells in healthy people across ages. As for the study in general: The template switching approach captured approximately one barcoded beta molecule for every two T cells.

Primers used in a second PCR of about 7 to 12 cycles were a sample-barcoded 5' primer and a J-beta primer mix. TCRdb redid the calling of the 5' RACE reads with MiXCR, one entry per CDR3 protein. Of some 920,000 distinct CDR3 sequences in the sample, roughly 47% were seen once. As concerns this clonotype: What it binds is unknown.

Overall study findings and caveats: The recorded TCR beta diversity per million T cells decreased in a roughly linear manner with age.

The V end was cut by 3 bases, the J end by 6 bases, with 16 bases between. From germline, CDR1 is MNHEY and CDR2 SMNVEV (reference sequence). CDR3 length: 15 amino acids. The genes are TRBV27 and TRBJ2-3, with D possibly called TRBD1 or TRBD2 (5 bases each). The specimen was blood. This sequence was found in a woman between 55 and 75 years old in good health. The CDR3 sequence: CASSFTGLFTDTQYF. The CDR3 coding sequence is TGTGCCAGCAGTTTCACAGGACTTTTCACGGATACGCAGTATTTT.